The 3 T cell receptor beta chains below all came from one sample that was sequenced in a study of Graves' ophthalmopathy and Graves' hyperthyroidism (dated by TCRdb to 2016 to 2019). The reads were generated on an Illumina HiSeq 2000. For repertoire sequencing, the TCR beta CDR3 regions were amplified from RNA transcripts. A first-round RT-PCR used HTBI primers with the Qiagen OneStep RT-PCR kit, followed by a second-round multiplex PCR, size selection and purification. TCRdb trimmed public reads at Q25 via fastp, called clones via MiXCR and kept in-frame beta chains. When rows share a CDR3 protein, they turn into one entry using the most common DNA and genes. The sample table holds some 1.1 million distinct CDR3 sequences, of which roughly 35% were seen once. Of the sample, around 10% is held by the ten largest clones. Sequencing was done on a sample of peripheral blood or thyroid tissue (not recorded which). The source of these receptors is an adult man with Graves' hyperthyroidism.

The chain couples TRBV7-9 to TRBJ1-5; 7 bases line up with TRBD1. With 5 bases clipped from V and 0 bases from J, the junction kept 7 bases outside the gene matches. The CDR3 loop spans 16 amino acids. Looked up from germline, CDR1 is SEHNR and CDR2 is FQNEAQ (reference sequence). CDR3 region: CASSPRTGYSNQPQHF. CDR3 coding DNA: TGTGCCAGCAGCCCCCGGACAGGCTATAGCAATCAGCCCCAGCATTTT.

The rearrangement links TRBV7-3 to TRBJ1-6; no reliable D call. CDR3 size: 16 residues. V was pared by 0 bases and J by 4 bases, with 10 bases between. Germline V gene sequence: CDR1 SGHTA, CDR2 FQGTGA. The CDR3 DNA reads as TGTGCCAGCAGCTTAACGGACGGAGATTATAATTCACCCCTCCACTTT. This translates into CASSLTDGDYNSPLHF. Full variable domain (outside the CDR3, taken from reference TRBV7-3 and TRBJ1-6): GAGVSQTPSNKVTEKGKYVELRCDPISGHTALYWYRQSLGQGPEFLIYFQGTGAADDSGLPNDRFFAVRPEGSVSTLKIQRTERGDSAVYLCASSLTDGDYNSPLHFGNGTRLTVT.

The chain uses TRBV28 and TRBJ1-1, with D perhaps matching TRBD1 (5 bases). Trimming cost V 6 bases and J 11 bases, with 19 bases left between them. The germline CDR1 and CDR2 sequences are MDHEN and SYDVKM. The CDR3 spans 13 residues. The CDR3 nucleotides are TGTGCCAGCAGCCCCTGGGGGGGAGTTTGGGCTTTCTTT. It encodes CASSPWGGVWAFF.